This T cell receptor (beta chain) comes out of a study of T cell clusters in autoimmune cytopenias. Study-level information: TRB sequencing had a median around 52,000 reads and about 2,500 distinct clonotypes per sample. Overall study results and limits: Clustering suggested that physiological T cell clusters were missing in primary autoimmune cytopenia patients.

One tube held mixed TRB-A and TRB-B primer pools for touch-down PCR. From the multiplex PCR reads, TCRdb lists one entry per CDR3 protein and no DNA. In total, the table holds about 8,400 distinct CDR3 sequences. For this clonotype: The antigen is not known.

Approximately 40,000 genome equivalents of blood DNA were amplified for TRB. This CDR3 is built from 13 residues. Sequences were obtained from peripheral blood. This clonotype was obtained from a human donor with an autoimmune cytopenia or autoimmune hepatitis (not recorded which). The V and J genes are TRBV12-3 or TRBV12-4 and TRBJ1-1; TCRdb names TRBD1, which stays unverified in the absence of DNA. This CDR3 reads CASSYWGAGEAFF.